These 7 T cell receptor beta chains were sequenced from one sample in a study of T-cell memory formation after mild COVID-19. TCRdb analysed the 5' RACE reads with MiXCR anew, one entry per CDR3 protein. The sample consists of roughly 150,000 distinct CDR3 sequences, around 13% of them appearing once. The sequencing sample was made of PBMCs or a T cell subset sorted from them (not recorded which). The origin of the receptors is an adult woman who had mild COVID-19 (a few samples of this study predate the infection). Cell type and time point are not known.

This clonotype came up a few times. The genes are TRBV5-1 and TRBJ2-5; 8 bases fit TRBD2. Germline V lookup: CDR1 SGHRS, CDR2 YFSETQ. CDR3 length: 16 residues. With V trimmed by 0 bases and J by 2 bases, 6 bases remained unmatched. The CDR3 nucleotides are TGCGCCAGCAGCTTGGCGAGGCGGGGGGTTCAAGAGACCCAGTACTTC. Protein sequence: CASSLARRGVQETQYF.

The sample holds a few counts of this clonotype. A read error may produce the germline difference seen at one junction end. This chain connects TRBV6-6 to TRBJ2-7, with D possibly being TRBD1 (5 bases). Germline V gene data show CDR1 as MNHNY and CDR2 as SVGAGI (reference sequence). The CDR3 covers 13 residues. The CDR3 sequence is CASSYSIGAVADF. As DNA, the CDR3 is TGTGCCAGCAGTTACTCGATTGGGGCTGTCGCAGACTTC.

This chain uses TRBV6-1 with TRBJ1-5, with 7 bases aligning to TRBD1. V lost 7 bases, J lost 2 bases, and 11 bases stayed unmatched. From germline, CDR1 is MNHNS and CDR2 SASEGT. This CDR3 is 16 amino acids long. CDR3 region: CASTRPGGDGNQPQHF. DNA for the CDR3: TGTGCCAGCACTCGACCAGGGGGGGATGGCAATCAGCCCCAGCATTTT.

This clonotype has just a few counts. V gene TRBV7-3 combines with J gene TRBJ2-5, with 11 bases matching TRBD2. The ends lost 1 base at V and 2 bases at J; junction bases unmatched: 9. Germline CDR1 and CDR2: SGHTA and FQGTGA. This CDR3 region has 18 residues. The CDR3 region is CASSLILTSGTPQETQYF. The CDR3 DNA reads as TGTGCCAGCAGCTTAATACTGACTAGCGGGACCCCTCAAGAGACCCAGTACTTC.

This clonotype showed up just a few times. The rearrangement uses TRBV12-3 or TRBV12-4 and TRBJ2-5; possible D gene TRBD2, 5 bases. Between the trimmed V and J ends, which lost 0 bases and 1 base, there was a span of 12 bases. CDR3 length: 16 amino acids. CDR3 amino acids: CASSLARAEPQETQYF. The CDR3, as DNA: TGTGCCAGCAGTTTAGCGCGGGCAGAGCCCCAAGAGACCCAGTACTTC.

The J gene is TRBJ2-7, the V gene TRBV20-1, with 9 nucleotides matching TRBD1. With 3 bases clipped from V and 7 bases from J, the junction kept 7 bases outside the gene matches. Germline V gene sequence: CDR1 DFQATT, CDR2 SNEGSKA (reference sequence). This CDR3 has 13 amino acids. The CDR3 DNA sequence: TGCAGTGCTAGTACCGGGACAGGGTTGGAGCAGTACTTC. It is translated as CSASTGTGLEQYF.

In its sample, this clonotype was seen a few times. CDR3 sequence (DNA): TGTGCCAGCAGCGTAGGTGAGGGTTGGCACGAGCAGTACTTC. It translates to CASSVGEGWHEQYF. The chain recombines TRBV9 with TRBJ2-7; a possible D gene is TRBD2 (5 bases). CDR3 size: 14 residues. Trimming stripped 0 bases from V and 5 bases from J, with 12 bases between. CDR1 is SGDLS, CDR2 YYNGEE, per germline.